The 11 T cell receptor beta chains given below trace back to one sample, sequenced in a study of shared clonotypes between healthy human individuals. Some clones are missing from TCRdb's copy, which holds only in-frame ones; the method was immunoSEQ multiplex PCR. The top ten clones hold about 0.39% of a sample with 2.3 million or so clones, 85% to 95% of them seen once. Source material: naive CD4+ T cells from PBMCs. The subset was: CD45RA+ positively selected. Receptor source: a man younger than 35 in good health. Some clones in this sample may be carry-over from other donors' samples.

The CDR3 coding sequence is TGCGCCAGCAGCTTGACTGGACAGGGAGGGTACTTC. Its protein product is CASSLTGQGGYF. This chain connects TRBV5-1 to TRBJ2-4; 8 positions match TRBD1. Germline values: CDR1 SGHRS, CDR2 YFSETQ. The length of the CDR3 is 12 residues. V dropped 1 base and J dropped 15; count of bases not matched to a gene: 6. The full variable domain, in which reference TRBV5-1 and TRBJ2-4 provide the parts outside the CDR3, is KAGVTQTPRYLIKTRGQQVTLSCSPISGHRSVSWYQQTPGQGLQFLFEYFSETQRNKGNFPGRFSGRQFSNSRSEMNVSTLELGDSALYLCASSLTGQGGYFGAGTRLSVL.

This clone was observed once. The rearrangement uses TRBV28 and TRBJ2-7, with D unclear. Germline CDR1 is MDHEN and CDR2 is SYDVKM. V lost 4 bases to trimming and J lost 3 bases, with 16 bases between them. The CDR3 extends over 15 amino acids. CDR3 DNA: TGTGCCAGCAGTTCGTTTGCGGTAGCTAGCTACGAGCAGTACTTC. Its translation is CASSSFAVASYEQYF.

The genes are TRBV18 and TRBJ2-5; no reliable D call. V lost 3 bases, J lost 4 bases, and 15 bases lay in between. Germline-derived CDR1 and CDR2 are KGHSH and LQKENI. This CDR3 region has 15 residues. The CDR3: CASSPPRARGETQYF. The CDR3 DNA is TGTGCCAGCTCACCGCCTCGGGCGCGAGGAGAGACCCAGTACTTC.

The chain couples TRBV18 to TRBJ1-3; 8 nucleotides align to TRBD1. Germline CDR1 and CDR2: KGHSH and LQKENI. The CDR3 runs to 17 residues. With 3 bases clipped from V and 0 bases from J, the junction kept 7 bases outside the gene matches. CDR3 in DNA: TGTGCCAGCTCACCTCCGGACAGGGTTTTCTCTGGAAACACCATATATTTT. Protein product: CASSPPDRVFSGNTIYF.

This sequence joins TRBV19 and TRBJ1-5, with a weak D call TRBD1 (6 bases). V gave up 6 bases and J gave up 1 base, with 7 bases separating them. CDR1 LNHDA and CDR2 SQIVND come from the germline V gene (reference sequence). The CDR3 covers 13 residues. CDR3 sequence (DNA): TGTGCCAGTAGCACAGGGAGCAATCAGCCCCAGCATTTT. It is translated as CASSTGSNQPQHF.

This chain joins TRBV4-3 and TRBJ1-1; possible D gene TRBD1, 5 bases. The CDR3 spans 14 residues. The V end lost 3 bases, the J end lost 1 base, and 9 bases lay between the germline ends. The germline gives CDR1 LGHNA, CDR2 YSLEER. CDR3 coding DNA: TGCGCCAGCAGCCATGAAACAGGGAACACTGAAGCTTTCTTT. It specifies CASSHETGNTEAFF.

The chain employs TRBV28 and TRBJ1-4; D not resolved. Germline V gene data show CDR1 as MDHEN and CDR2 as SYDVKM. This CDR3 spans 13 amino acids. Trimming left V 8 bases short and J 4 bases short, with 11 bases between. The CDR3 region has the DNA TGTGCCAGCCGGAGGCGGATTAATGAAAAACTGTTTTTT. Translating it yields CASRRRINEKLFF.

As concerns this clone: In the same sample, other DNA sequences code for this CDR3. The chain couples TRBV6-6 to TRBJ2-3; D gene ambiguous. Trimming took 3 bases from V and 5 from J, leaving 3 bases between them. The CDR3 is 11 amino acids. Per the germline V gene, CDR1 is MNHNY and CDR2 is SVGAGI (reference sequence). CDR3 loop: CASSYGDTQYF. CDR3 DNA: TGTGCCAGCAGTTATGGAGATACGCAGTATTTT.

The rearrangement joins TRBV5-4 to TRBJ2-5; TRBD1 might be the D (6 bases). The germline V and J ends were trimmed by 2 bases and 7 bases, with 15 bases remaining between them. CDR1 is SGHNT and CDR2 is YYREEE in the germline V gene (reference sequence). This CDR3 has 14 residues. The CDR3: CASSLPTGTGTQYF. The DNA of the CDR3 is TGTGCCAGCAGCTTACCGACAGGTACTGGGACCCAGTACTTC.

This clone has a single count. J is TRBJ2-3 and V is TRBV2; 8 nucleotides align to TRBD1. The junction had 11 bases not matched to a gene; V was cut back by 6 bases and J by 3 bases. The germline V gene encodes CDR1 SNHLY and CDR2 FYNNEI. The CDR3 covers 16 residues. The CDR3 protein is CASRSSRGPGTDTQYF. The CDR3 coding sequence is TGTGCCAGCAGATCCTCCAGGGGGCCGGGAACAGATACGCAGTATTTT.

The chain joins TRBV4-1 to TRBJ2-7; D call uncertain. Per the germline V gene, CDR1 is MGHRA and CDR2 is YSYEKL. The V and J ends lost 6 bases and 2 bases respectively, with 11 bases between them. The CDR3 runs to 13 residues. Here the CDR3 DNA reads TGCGCCAGCAGTCCAAGTGAAGCCTACGAGCAGTACTTC. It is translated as CASSPSEAYEQYF.